One and the same sample provided the 9 T cell receptor beta chains below, sequenced in a study of blood T cells in healthy people across ages. Primed by a sample-barcoded 5' primer and a J-beta primer mix, a second PCR proceeded for about 7 to 11 cycles. TCRdb re-analysed the 5' RACE reads in MiXCR, keeping a single row per CDR3 protein. The top ten clones hold 7.9% of a sample with 1.4 million to 1.5 million distinct CDR3 sequences, 42% of them seen once. Sequencing input: blood. The receptors originated from a woman aged 18 to 35 in good health.

Remarks on this clonotype: An end of the junction does not agree with germline; a read error may underlie this. V is TRBV4-2 and J is TRBJ2-1; 8 bases are a match to TRBD2. The CDR3 consists of 15 residues. Germline lookup yields CDR1 LGHNA and CDR2 YNFKEQ. DNA of the CDR3: TGTGCCAGCAGCCTTGTCGGGGGGGCGGCCAATAAGCAGTTCTTC. Translating gives CASSLVGGAANKQFF.

Only a few counts were recorded for this clonotype. The chain links TRBV13 to TRBJ2-3; 8 nucleotides agree with TRBD1. V gave up 3 bases and J gave up 4 bases; unmatched junction bases: 6. The CDR3 sequence is 15 residues long. Germline CDR1 and CDR2: PRHDT and FYEKMQ (reference sequence). Here the CDR3 DNA reads TGTGCCAGCAGCTTTGTTGGACAGGGTGCAGATACGCAGTATTTT. Translating gives CASSFVGQGADTQYF.

This clonotype was seen more than once but under ten times. The chain is built from TRBV4-1 and TRBJ2-5; 10 bases match TRBD1. Germline CDR1 reads MGHRA; CDR2 reads YSYEKL. Germline trimming cut 6 bases from V and 1 base from J; bases unmatched to any gene: 11. The CDR3 spans 17 residues. CDR3 loop: CASSPSPGQGFQETQYF. The CDR3 coding sequence is TGCGCCAGCAGTCCCTCCCCGGGACAGGGGTTCCAAGAGACCCAGTACTTC.

Only one count was recorded for this clonotype. The chain is built from TRBV9 and TRBJ2-3; perhaps TRBD2 as D (6 bases). Per the germline V gene, CDR1 is SGDLS and CDR2 is YYNGEE. The CDR3 totals 13 residues. V was cut by 0 bases and J by 7 bases, with 9 bases left in between. DNA of the CDR3: TGTGCCAGCAGCGTAGGGGACTCCAATACGCAGTATTTT. Its translation: CASSVGDSNTQYF.

The chain carries TRBV3-1 and TRBJ2-5; the D is unclear. The CDR3 has 14 amino acids. Germline V lookup: CDR1 LGHDT, CDR2 YNNKEL (reference sequence). Trimming stripped 0 bases from V and 5 bases from J, with 10 bases between. CDR3 DNA: TGTGCCAGCAGCCAAGAATATGGTCCGGAGACCCAGTACTTC. It yields the protein CASSQEYGPETQYF.

This clonotype occurred a few times. The rearrangement links TRBV20-1 to TRBJ2-4, with D maybe TRBD2 (7 bases). Germline loops: CDR1 DFQATT, CDR2 SNEGSKA (reference sequence). The CDR3 runs 18 residues. Trimming removed 0 bases at V and 1 base at J, with 19 bases between. DNA of the CDR3: TGCAGTGCTAGAGATCTCAAAGGGGGGGGGCTGGCCAAAAACATTCAGTACTTC. Amino acids: CSARDLKGGGLAKNIQYF.

The rearrangement joins TRBV2 to TRBJ2-3; 7 bases fit TRBD2. The CDR3 totals 14 residues. The V gene's germline CDR1 is SNHLY and CDR2 FYNNEI. V gave up 5 bases and J gave up 1 base; unmatched junction bases: 3. The CDR3 reads CASSNLAGTDTQYF. The DNA for the CDR3 is TGTGCCAGCAGTAACCTAGCGGGCACAGATACGCAGTATTTT.

This clonotype has just a few counts. The chain employs TRBV10-3 and TRBJ2-5; the match to TRBD1 covers 10 bases. TRBJ2-7 matches the DNA end more closely, so the J call is doubtful. Germline CDR1 reads ENHRY; CDR2 reads SYGVKD. This CDR3 is built from 16 residues. CDR3 nucleotide sequence: TGTGCCATCAGGGACGTACGGTCGGACAGGGGGGACGAGCAGTACTTC. Translation gives CAIRDVRSDRGDEQYF.

The CDR3 coding sequence is TGCAGCGTCCTCAGCGGGAGACTAGGCGAGCAGTACTTC. It codes for CSVLSGRLGEQYF. V is TRBV29-1 and J is TRBJ2-7; 8 nucleotides line up with TRBD2. The CDR3 contains 13 residues. Germline CDR1 SQVTM, CDR2 ANQGSEA. The trim removed 6 bases at V and 6 bases at J, leaving 10 bases unmatched.